This T cell receptor beta chain appears in the sequencing data of a study of shared clonotypes between healthy human individuals. The protocol was immunoSEQ multiplex PCR, while the TCRdb copy is restricted to in-frame clones and leaves out a portion. This sample has approximately 1.4 million clones, with 98% found just once. Germline loops: CDR1 SGDLS, CDR2 YYNGEE. The CDR3 extends over 22 amino acids. The V and J ends lost 1 base and 7 bases, in that order; junction bases with no gene match: 27. CD4+ cells underwent separation, giving CD45RA+ naive and CD45RA-negative memory subsets. The study, taken as a whole, reports: It was the non-shared clonotypes that had lower generation probabilities than clonotypes shared by all four donors. As a rule, naive subsets had a larger estimated richness than memory subsets.

Comment on this clone: What it binds is not known.

This receptor was obtained from a man aged 25-40 years in good health. The sample taken for sequencing was naive CD4+ T cells sorted from blood. Subset given: CD45RA+ positively selected. The chain carries TRBV9 and TRBJ2-1; 9 bases match TRBD2. The CDR3 here is CASSVMPSRVLVAGALWNEQFF. CDR3 coding DNA: TGTGCCAGCAGCGTAATGCCGAGCCGAGTGTTAGTAGCGGGAGCCCTCTGGAATGAGCAGTTCTTC.